This T cell receptor (beta chain) was identified during a study of T cells in localized non-small cell lung cancer. TCRdb's table, derived via immunoSEQ multiplex PCR, lists solely in-frame clones and lacks some. The profile shows 4,800 or so clones, around 30% of them singletons. Losses at the gene ends were 5 bases for V and 4 bases for J; bases not matched to a gene: 14. CDR1 and CDR2 from the germline V gene are SGHNT and YENEEA. The CDR3 has 18 amino acids. This TCR was recovered from a woman aged 40-69 years with stage II squamous cell lung carcinoma. This material consisted of lung tumor tissue, taken before any cancer treatment. This chain links TRBV11-3 with TRBJ2-3, with 11 bases aligning to TRBD2. DNA of the CDR3: TGTGCCAGCAGCCCCCAGGGGCTAGCGGGAGGTGTTGCAGATACGCAGTATTTT. Protein sequence: CASSPQGLAGGVADTQYF.